Listed here are 18 T cell receptor beta chains from one sample, sequenced in a study of CD8 T cells in Susac syndrome. Reverse transcription of about 0.5 to 1 ug RNA used random hexamers. TCRdb re-derived calls from the immunoSEQ multiplex PCR reads in MiXCR, one entry per CDR3 protein. The table has around 130,000 distinct CDR3 sequences, approximately 90% seen once. The sequenced sample was CD8+ T cells from PBMCs. Receptors originate from a human donor with multiple sclerosis.

The CDR3 nucleotides read TGTGCCAGCACCGCGGTGGCGCCAGAGACCCAGTACTTC. Translating it yields CASTAVAPETQYF. V usage is TRBV6-1 and J usage is TRBJ2-5; no definite D call. CDR1 and CDR2 from the germline V gene are MNHNS and SASEGT. CDR3 length equals 13 residues. Trimming took off 7 bases at V and 4 bases at J, with 13 bases between the two ends.

The chain employs TRBV29-1 and TRBJ2-2, with D tentatively TRBD2 (6 bases). The CDR3 sequence is 13 residues long. Trimming pared 7 bases from V and 2 bases from J, leaving 11 bases between. Germline V gives CDR1 SQVTM, CDR2 ANQGSEA. The CDR3 DNA is TGCAGCGCAGGACTAATTAACACCGGGGAGCTGTTTTTT. Translated, it gives CSAGLINTGELFF.

This clonotype has a handful of counts. The chain links TRBV19 to TRBJ1-1; D may be TRBD1 (5 bases). This CDR3 region has 14 residues. The V end lost 5 bases, the J end lost 5 bases, and 15 bases lay between the germline ends. Looked up from germline, CDR1 is LNHDA and CDR2 is SQIVND (reference sequence). CDR3 bases: TGTGCCAGTAGTCTGCAGGGTACGGGTACTGAAGCTTTCTTT. Its protein product is CASSLQGTGTEAFF.

The genes are TRBV11-2 and TRBJ1-5; D is uncertain. V was shortened by 4 bases and J by 7 bases, with 11 bases between the two germline ends. CDR1 and CDR2 (germline): SGHAT, FQNNGV. The CDR3 consists of 13 residues. This CDR3 reads CASSYDPRQPQHF. The CDR3 region has the DNA TGTGCCAGCAGCTATGACCCGAGGCAGCCCCAGCATTTT.

The V gene is TRBV6-5, the J gene TRBJ2-2; possible D gene TRBD2, 5 bases. This CDR3 is 12 amino acids long. Germline assignment: CDR1 MNHEY and CDR2 SVGAGI. V dropped 6 bases and J dropped 6 bases, with 8 bases sitting between them. CDR3 DNA sequence: TGTGCCAGCAGCAAGCGGTCCGGGGAGCTGTTTTTT. Encoded protein: CASSKRSGELFF.

V usage is TRBV27 and J usage is TRBJ2-1; 15 bases match TRBD2. The CDR3 spans 17 residues. The germline CDR1 and CDR2 sequences are MNHEY and SMNVEV (reference sequence). Losses at the gene ends were 8 bases for V and 0 bases for J; bases not matched to a gene: 5. CDR3 protein: CASAGTSGGSSYNEQFF. The CDR3, as DNA: TGTGCCAGCGCCGGGACTAGCGGGGGGAGCTCCTACAATGAGCAGTTCTTC.

The chain couples TRBV4-3 to TRBJ2-7; 9 nucleotides match TRBD2. Germline V gene data show CDR1 as LGHNA and CDR2 as YSLEER. CDR3 size: 17 residues. V shed 1 base and J 5 bases; nucleotides not matched to a gene: 12. This CDR3 reads CASSQVPSGTLINEQYF. CDR3 DNA: TGCGCCAGCAGCCAAGTCCCTAGCGGGACCCTCATCAACGAGCAGTACTTC.

The J gene is TRBJ2-1, the V gene TRBV12-3 or TRBV12-4; D might be TRBD1 (5 bases). Between the trimmed V and J ends, which lost 2 bases and 8 bases, there was a span of 7 bases. This CDR3 has 12 residues. CDR3 loop: CASSLQGDEQFF. The CDR3 nucleotides are TGTGCCAGCAGTTTACAGGGCGATGAGCAGTTCTTC.

The chain has TRBV28 and TRBJ2-1; 7 nucleotides agree with TRBD2. This CDR3 is 16 amino acids long. Germline V CDR1 and CDR2: MDHEN, SYDVKM. V was clipped by 4 bases and J by 8 bases; unmatched bases: 14. The CDR3 DNA reads as TGTGCCAGCAGTTCGGGCGGGAGCAGTCCTATCGATGAGCAGTTCTTC. It specifies CASSSGGSSPIDEQFF.

V is TRBV28 and J is TRBJ1-5; D call uncertain. This CDR3 has 12 residues. The V end was cut by 8 bases, the J end by 3 bases, with 8 bases between. CDR1 and CDR2 (germline): MDHEN, SYDVKM. CDR3 amino acids: CASQHHNQPQHF. The CDR3 DNA follows: TGTGCCAGCCAACACCACAATCAGCCCCAGCATTTT.

This chain connects TRBV13 to TRBJ1-5; D is ambiguous. The CDR3 length is 13 residues. Germline V CDR1 and CDR2: PRHDT, FYEKMQ (reference sequence). Trimming took off 2 bases at V and 1 base at J, with 3 bases between the two ends. DNA of the CDR3: TGTGCCAGCAGCTTACGGAGCAATCAGCCCCAGCATTTT. Residues: CASSLRSNQPQHF.

The rearrangement joins TRBV27 to TRBJ2-3, with unresolved D. V was clipped by 8 bases and J by 4 bases, with 10 bases between them. The CDR3 consists of 12 residues. Germline V gene data show CDR1 as MNHEY and CDR2 as SMNVEV (reference sequence). The CDR3 here is CASLPASDTQYF. CDR3 nucleotide sequence: TGTGCCAGCCTCCCCGCGTCAGATACGCAGTATTTT.

This chain links TRBV16 with TRBJ1-2; D perhaps matches TRBD1 (6 bases). CDR3 length equals 14 residues. Germline V CDR1 and CDR2: KGHSY, FQNENV. With 2 bases removed from V and 5 bases from J, the gap between germline ends came to 12 bases. The CDR3: CASSQGTTLYGYTF. Here the CDR3 DNA reads TGTGCCAGCAGCCAAGGGACAACCCTTTATGGCTACACCTTC.

V and J are TRBV7-9 and TRBJ2-1; 7 nucleotides align to TRBD2. Germline assignment: CDR1 SEHNR and CDR2 FQNEAQ (reference sequence). The CDR3 consists of 14 residues. V lost 8 bases, J lost 1 base, and 5 bases stayed unmatched. The CDR3 region has the DNA TGTGCCAGCGACCGGGAGGCGTCCTACAATGAGCAGTTCTTC. This codes for CASDREASYNEQFF.

The genes are TRBV29-1 and TRBJ1-1; D is ambiguous. V lost 0 bases, J lost 1 base, and 9 bases lay in between. This CDR3 is 14 amino acids long. Germline V gene lookup returns CDR1 SQVTM and CDR2 ANQGSEA. The CDR3 DNA follows: TGCAGCGTTGAAGATCAACTTTCGAACACTGAAGCTTTCTTT. Translation gives CSVEDQLSNTEAFF.

This clonotype was seen once. This chain joins TRBV6-1 and TRBJ2-3; TRBD1 matches at 9 bases. The germline V gene encodes CDR1 MNHNS and CDR2 SASEGT. The CDR3 contains 15 residues. V lost 2 bases, J lost 3 bases, and 3 bases stayed unmatched. The CDR3 here is CASSELGTGTDTQYF. Here the CDR3 DNA reads TGTGCCAGCAGTGAATTGGGGACAGGGACAGATACGCAGTATTTT.

The chain uses TRBV9 and TRBJ1-2; D ambiguous. V lost 4 bases and J lost 4, with 14 bases in between. This CDR3 is 14 amino acids long. Per germline, CDR1 SGDLS and CDR2 YYNGEE. The CDR3 here is CASSPEDLVYGYTF. Here the CDR3 DNA reads TGTGCCAGCAGCCCCGAGGACCTAGTCTATGGCTACACCTTC.

This sequence joins TRBV7-2 and TRBJ2-3; D perhaps matches TRBD2 (6 bases). This CDR3 has 18 amino acids. V lost 2 bases, J lost 1 base, and 19 bases lay in between. The germline gives CDR1 SGHTA, CDR2 FQGNSA. The CDR3 protein is CASSLYPGSGWGTDTQYF. DNA for the CDR3: TGTGCCAGCAGCTTATATCCCGGGAGCGGCTGGGGCACAGATACGCAGTATTTT.